This T cell receptor beta chain appears in the sequencing data of a study of spatial heterogeneity in lung cancer. Points from the study as a whole: Blood carried ubiquitous expanded tumor TCRs more at resection than follow-up.

V dropped 6 bases and J dropped 3 bases, with 12 bases sitting between them. CDR3 size: 13 residues. This clonotype was seen ten or more times. What it binds is unknown. Time point indicated: sample taken at primary tumor resection. In the library, each TCR cDNA molecule bore its own unique molecular identifier. TCRdb itself ran the 5' RACE reads through MiXCR, one entry per CDR3 protein. The sample includes approximately 40,000 distinct CDR3 sequences, around 6.8% of them seen just once. The chain employs TRBV12-3 or TRBV12-4 and TRBJ2-7, with D possibly matching TRBD1 (6 bases). This clonotype was obtained from a female donor with early-stage non-small cell lung cancer. The material was PBMCs, obtained at surgery. The CDR3 loop is CASRLEQGYEQYF. In DNA, the CDR3 is TGTGCCAGCAGACTCGAACAGGGCTACGAGCAGTACTTC.